This entry is about one TCR beta chain. The table came from immunoSEQ multiplex PCR; TCRdb's copy has only in-frame clones and leaves some out. In the table there are some 9,800 clones, over 90% of which are singletons. These data belong to a study of graft-versus-host responses after intestinal transplantation. V lost 2 bases and J 0 bases, leaving 14 bases between the germline ends. Germline loops: CDR1 MNHEY, CDR2 SMNVEV (reference sequence). This CDR3 spans 16 amino acids. This receptor was taken from a human patient who received an intestinal transplant, so some T cells may come from the graft donor. The sequences come from PBMCs, collected 8 days after intestinal transplant. This chain connects TRBV27 to TRBJ2-7; no reliable D call. The CDR3 bases are TGTGCCAGCAGTTTAGTAGGGAACTACCCCTCCTACGAGCAGTACTTC. This translates into CASSLVGNYPSYEQYF.